Sequencing of this T cell receptor beta chain was carried out in a study of T cell changes during pregnancy in multiple sclerosis. CDR3 length: 16 amino acids. The V and J ends lost 4 bases and 0 bases, in that order; junction bases with no gene match: 7. CDR1 LNHNV and CDR2 YYDKDF come from the germline V gene (reference sequence). Repertoires were generated with immunoSEQ multiplex PCR, while TCRdb's copy carries only in-frame clones and drops some. Seen here are about 130,000 clones, around 97% observed once, and the top ten hold about 0.45%. The source is a female donor with multiple sclerosis, enrolled in a pregnancy study. The sample was peripheral blood, taken after pregnancy. The V and J genes are TRBV15 and TRBJ2-3; TRBD2 matches 7 bases. The CDR3 nucleotides are TGTGCCACCAGCATTTTTAGCGGGCCTAGCACAGATACGCAGTATTTT. It yields the protein CATSIFSGPSTDTQYF. The whole variable domain, filled in from reference TRBV15 and TRBJ2-3, reads DAMVIQNPRYQVTQFGKPVTLSCSQTLNHNVMYWYQQKSSQAPKLLFHYYDKDFNNEADTPDNFQSRRPNTSFCFLDIRSPGLGDTAMYLCATSIFSGPSTDTQYFGPGTRLTVL.